The rows below give T cell receptor beta chains drawn from one sample of a study of CD8+ T cells in alopecia areata. Here immunoSEQ multiplex PCR was the method, and the copy in TCRdb shows in-frame clones only, minus some. The repertoire holds hundreds of thousands of clones, around three fifths seen once, with approximately 0.44% in the top ten. The sample consisted of CD4+ T cells sorted from blood, taken at week 0. These receptors came from a human donor with alopecia areata. Each CDR3 is given with its conserved first and last residue. D genes are given only for firm matches. Only part of the rows carry a size: once, few, many, or a class if the clone is expanded.

TRBJ1-6,TRBD1,few,TRBV11-2,TGTGCCAGCAGCTTAGTAGGTCCGGGACAGTATAATTCACCCCTCCACTTT,CASSLVGPGQYNSPLHF
TRBJ2-1,TRBD1,NA,TRBV6-4,TGTGCCAGCAGTGACTCGGGGACAGGGATGTTCTTC,CASSDSGTGMFF
TRBJ2-1,NA,NA,TRBV30,TGTGCCTGGAGCAGACCGGGCTCCTACAATGAGCAGTTCTTC,CAWSRPGSYNEQFF
TRBJ2-3,TRBD2,once,TRBV6-5,TGTGCCAGCAGATATAGCGGGAGGGGCACAGATACGCAGTATTTT,CASRYSGRGTDTQYF
TRBJ2-7,NA,NA,TRBV27,TGTGCCACCCTAACCGGGATGAGACCCTACGAGCAGTACTTC,CATLTGMRPYEQYF
TRBJ1-1,TRBD1,NA,TRBV5-6,TGTGCCAGCAGCTGGGGGACAGACCTAGGAGCTTTCTTT,CASSWGTDLGAFF
TRBJ2-5,NA,NA,TRBV15,TGTGCCACCAGCAGGGACTACAGGGAGACCCAGTACTTC,CATSRDYRETQYF
TRBJ1-4,TRBD1,few,TRBV6-1,TGTGCCAGCAGTGAGATGACAGGGGGTAACCTTAATGAAAAACTGTTTTTT,CASSEMTGGNLNEKLFF
TRBJ1-2,NA,NA,TRBV19,TGTGCCAGTAGTATAAACGTCTATGGCTACACCTTC,CASSINVYGYTF
TRBJ1-1,NA,NA,TRBV6-5,TGTGCCAGCAGTGACAACACTGAAGCTTTCTTT,CASSDNTEAFF
TRBJ1-5,NA,few,TRBV2,TGTGCCAGCAGTGTAGGGAGCAATCAGCCCCAGCATTTT,CASSVGSNQPQHF
TRBJ2-7,TRBD1,NA,TRBV29-1,TGCAGCGCCGGACAGGGCGCCTTCTACGAGCAGTACTTC,CSAGQGAFYEQYF
TRBJ2-7,TRBD1,NA,TRBV27,TGTGCCAGCAGGAGGACAGGTCCCTACGAGCAGTACTTC,CASRRTGPYEQYF
TRBJ1-5,NA,NA,TRBV5-5,TGTGCCAGCAGCCCGGGGCGGGACTACCCTCAGCCCCAGCATTTT,CASSPGRDYPQPQHF
TRBJ1-2,TRBD1,few,TRBV6-6,TGTGCCAGCAGTTACTGGGACAGGGCTGGTGGCTACACCTTC,CASSYWDRAGGYTF
TRBJ1-5,NA,NA,TRBV2,TGTGCCAGCAGTGGCAGTCACGGTCAGCCCCAGCATTTT,CASSGSHGQPQHF
TRBJ2-7,TRBD2,NA,TRBV15,TGTGCCACCAGCAGAGCGGGGGGCTCCTACGAGCAGTACTTC,CATSRAGGSYEQYF
TRBJ2-7,TRBD1,NA,TRBV29-1,TGCAGCGTGGGGGGGACAGGGAGAACCTACGAGCAGTACTTC,CSVGGTGRTYEQYF
TRBJ2-7,TRBD1,NA,TRBV2,TGTGCCAGCAGAGGACAGGGTCATTCCTACGAGCAGTACTTC,CASRGQGHSYEQYF
TRBJ2-6,TRBD1,NA,TRBV5-1,TGCGCCAGCAGCTTGGCCCATGCGACAGGGAGCTCTGGGGCCAACGTCCTGACTTTC,CASSLAHATGSSGANVLTF
TRBJ1-2,NA,NA,TRBV25-1,TGTGCCAGCAGTGCGTCTACCCTTCCTGTTTCCTATGGCTACACCTTC,CASSASTLPVSYGYTF
TRBJ2-2,NA,NA,TRBV30,TGTGCCTGGGCCAGGACATTGAACACCGGGGAGCTGTTTTTT,CAWARTLNTGELFF
TRBJ2-4,NA,NA,TRBV7-8,TGTGCCAGCAGCTCCCGACAGGTTCTAGCCAAAAACATTCAGTACTTC,CASSSRQVLAKNIQYF
TRBJ2-5,NA,few,TRBV9,TGTGCCAGCAGCGTAGCTTCGGGCCCAAAAGAGACCCAGTACTTC,CASSVASGPKETQYF
TRBJ1-2,NA,NA,TRBV7-2,TGTGCCAGCAGCTATCCCCAGTCCAGGCTTTACGGCTACACCTTC,CASSYPQSRLYGYTF
TRBJ2-1,NA,NA,TRBV30,TGTGCCTGGAGTTCGGAAAATGAGCAGTTCTTC,CAWSSENEQFF
TRBJ2-7,NA,NA,TRBV29-1,TGCAGCGTTGAATCTCCCACTACCTACGAGCAGTACTTC,CSVESPTTYEQYF
TRBJ2-5,TRBD1,once,TRBV2,TGTGCCAGCAATCCGGGACAGGGGGATTGGGCCCAGTACTTC,CASNPGQGDWAQYF
TRBJ2-1,TRBD2,NA,TRBV5-1,TGCGCCAGCAGCACGACTAGCGGGGTTTTGATGGAGCAGTTCTTC,CASSTTSGVLMEQFF
TRBJ1-1,TRBD1,NA,TRBV11-2,TGTGCCAGCAGCTTAGCGGCCAGGGGGGACACTGAAGCTTTCTTT,CASSLAARGDTEAFF
TRBJ2-1,NA,few,TRBV5-1,TGCGCCAGCAGCTCTCAGGCCGGGACCCTAGCCTACAATGAGCAGTTCTTC,CASSSQAGTLAYNEQFF
TRBJ2-2,TRBD2,NA,TRBV7-9,TGTGCCAGCAGCTTGCCTAGCGGGAACGTCGGGGAGCTGTTTTTT,CASSLPSGNVGELFF
TRBJ2-5,NA,few,TRBV7-8,TGTGCCAGCAGCTTTCAGTATTCGGAGACCCAGTACTTC,CASSFQYSETQYF
TRBJ2-7,NA,NA,TRBV7-9,TGTGCCAGCGGCGATCAGGCTCTCGAGCAGTACTTC,CASGDQALEQYF
TRBJ2-1,TRBD2,NA,TRBV7-9,TGTGCCAGCAGCCGTCGAGTTAGCGGGAGTCACAATGAGCAGTTCTTC,CASSRRVSGSHNEQFF
TRBJ2-1,NA,few,TRBV7-2,TGTGCCAGCATGGAGATTCAGTGGGGTGAGCAGTTCTTC,CASMEIQWGEQFF
TRBJ2-3,NA,NA,TRBV29-1,TGCAGCGTTCGAGGGGCCCTCACAGATACGCAGTATTTT,CSVRGALTDTQYF
TRBJ1-5,NA,few,TRBV5-5,TGTGCCAGCAGCTTGGAGACGGGGCCCCAGCATTTT,CASSLETGPQHF
TRBJ1-6,NA,NA,TRBV6-5,TGTGCCAGCACTAAGAGGCTGGGTTATTCACCCCTCCACTTT,CASTKRLGYSPLHF
TRBJ2-7,TRBD2,many,TRBV4-1,TGCGCCAGCAGCCAAGTGGGTGGACTAGCGGGAGTCGAGCAGTACTTC,CASSQVGGLAGVEQYF
TRBJ2-3,TRBD2,NA,TRBV27,TGTGCCAGCAGTCTTCCCGGGCGCGGGGGGGCCGGAGATACGCAGTATTTT,CASSLPGRGGAGDTQYF
TRBJ1-2,TRBD1,NA,TRBV6-5,TGTGCCAGCAGTTTAAGGACAGGGTCTTTAACCTTC,CASSLRTGSLTF
TRBJ2-3,TRBD2,NA,TRBV5-1,TGCGCCAGCAGCTCAGGACTAGCGGCCACAGATACGCAGTATTTT,CASSSGLAATDTQYF
TRBJ1-5,NA,NA,TRBV5-6,TGTGCCAGCACCTTGGGGAGGAATCAGCCCCAGCATTTT,CASTLGRNQPQHF
TRBJ1-4,NA,NA,TRBV30,TGTGCCTGGAGTCTGGGGCATGGTAATGAAAAACTGTTTTTT,CAWSLGHGNEKLFF
TRBJ1-5,NA,NA,TRBV6-6,TGTGCCAGCAGTCATACAGGAGATAGCAATCAGCCCCAGCATTTT,CASSHTGDSNQPQHF
TRBJ2-2,NA,NA,TRBV2,TGTGCCAGCAGTGAGGACAGGAACACCGGGGAGCTGTTTTTT,CASSEDRNTGELFF
TRBJ2-5,NA,few,TRBV7-9,TGTGCCAGCAGCCTCACCGGGACACCTGTAGACTTC,CASSLTGTPVDF
TRBJ1-3,NA,few,TRBV29-1,TGCAGCGCTACACAGGACTCTGGAAACACCATATATTTT,CSATQDSGNTIYF
TRBJ1-4,NA,NA,TRBV9,TGTGCCAGCAGCCCCACTTCTTGGGGAACTAATGAAAAACTGTTTTTT,CASSPTSWGTNEKLFF
TRBJ1-2,TRBD1,NA,TRBV7-9,TGTGCCAGCAGCTTAGCGGGACAGGGATATGGCTACACCTTC,CASSLAGQGYGYTF
TRBJ1-1,NA,few,TRBV29-1,TGCAGCGTAGGACGGACTATGAACACTGAAGCTTTCTTT,CSVGRTMNTEAFF
TRBJ2-6,TRBD1,NA,TRBV5-6,TGTGCCAGCAGCTTGCAGGTGGGACAGGGGGCAACTGGGGCCAACGTCCTGACTTTC,CASSLQVGQGATGANVLTF
TRBJ1-2,NA,NA,TRBV2,TGTGCCAGCAGTGCAGGGAGGGAGGGCTACACCTTC,CASSAGREGYTF
TRBJ1-2,TRBD1,few,TRBV29-1,TGCAGCGTCCGACAGGGTACCTATGGCTACACCTTC,CSVRQGTYGYTF
TRBJ1-2,NA,NA,TRBV29-1,TGCAGCGTTGTGGGCACAGACCTCAAAGCCCGGGGGACTAACTATGGCTACACCTTC,CSVVGTDLKARGTNYGYTF
TRBJ2-7,NA,NA,TRBV20-1,TGCAGTGCTACCAGCTCCTACGAGCAGTACTTC,CSATSSYEQYF
TRBJ1-6,NA,many,TRBV5-1,TGCGCCAGCAGCTTGAATCTGGGAACCTATAATTCACCCCTCCACTTT,CASSLNLGTYNSPLHF
TRBJ1-1,TRBD1,NA,TRBV7-9,TGTGCCAGCAGCTTAACAGGGGGAAGGAACACTGAAGCTTTCTTT,CASSLTGGRNTEAFF
TRBJ2-1,NA,NA,TRBV20-1,TGCAGTGCTACCCCTCGGAATGAGCAGTTCTTC,CSATPRNEQFF